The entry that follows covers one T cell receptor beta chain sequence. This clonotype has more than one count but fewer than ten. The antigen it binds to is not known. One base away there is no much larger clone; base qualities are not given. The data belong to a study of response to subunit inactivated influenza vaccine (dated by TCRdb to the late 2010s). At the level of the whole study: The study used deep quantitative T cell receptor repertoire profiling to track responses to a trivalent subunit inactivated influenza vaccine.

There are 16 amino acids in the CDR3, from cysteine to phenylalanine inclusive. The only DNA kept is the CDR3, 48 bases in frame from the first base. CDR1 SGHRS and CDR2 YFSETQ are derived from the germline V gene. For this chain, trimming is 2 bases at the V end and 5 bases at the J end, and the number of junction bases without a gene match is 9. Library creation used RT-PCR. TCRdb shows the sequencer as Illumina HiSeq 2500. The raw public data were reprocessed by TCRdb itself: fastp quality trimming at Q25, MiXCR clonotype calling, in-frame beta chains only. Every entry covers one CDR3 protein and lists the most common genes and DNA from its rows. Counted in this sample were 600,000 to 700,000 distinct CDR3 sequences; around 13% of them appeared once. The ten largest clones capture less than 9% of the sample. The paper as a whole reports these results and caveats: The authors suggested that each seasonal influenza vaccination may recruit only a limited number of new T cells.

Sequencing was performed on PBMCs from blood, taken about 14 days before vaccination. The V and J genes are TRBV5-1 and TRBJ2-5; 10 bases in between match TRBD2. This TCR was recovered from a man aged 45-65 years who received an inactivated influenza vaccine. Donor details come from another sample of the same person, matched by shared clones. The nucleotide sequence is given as TGCGCCAGCAGCTTCCAGGCTAGCGGGAGTGGGGAGACCCAGTACTTC. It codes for CASSFQASGSGETQYF.